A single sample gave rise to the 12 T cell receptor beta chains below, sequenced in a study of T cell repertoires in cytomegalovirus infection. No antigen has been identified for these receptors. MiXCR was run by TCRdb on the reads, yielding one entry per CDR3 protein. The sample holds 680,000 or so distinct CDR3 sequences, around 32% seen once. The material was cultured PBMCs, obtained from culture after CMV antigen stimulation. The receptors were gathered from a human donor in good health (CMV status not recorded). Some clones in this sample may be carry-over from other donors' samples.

The CDR3 DNA follows: TGCAGTGCTAGTGGGCAGGGGAGCACAGATACGCAGTATTTT. This gives the protein CSASGQGSTDTQYF. The V call is TRBV20-1, the J call TRBJ2-3; possibly TRBD1 for D (6 bases). The length of the CDR3 is 14 residues. V was pared by 3 bases and J by 0 bases, with 10 bases between. From germline, CDR1 is DFQATT and CDR2 SNEGSKA (reference sequence).

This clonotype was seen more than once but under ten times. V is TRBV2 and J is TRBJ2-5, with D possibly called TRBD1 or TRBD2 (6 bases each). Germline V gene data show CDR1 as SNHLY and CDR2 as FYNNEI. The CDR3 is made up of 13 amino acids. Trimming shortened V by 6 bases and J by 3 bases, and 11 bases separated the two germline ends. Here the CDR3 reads CASRRDTKETQYF. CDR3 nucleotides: TGTGCCAGCAGGCGGGACACCAAAGAGACCCAGTACTTC.

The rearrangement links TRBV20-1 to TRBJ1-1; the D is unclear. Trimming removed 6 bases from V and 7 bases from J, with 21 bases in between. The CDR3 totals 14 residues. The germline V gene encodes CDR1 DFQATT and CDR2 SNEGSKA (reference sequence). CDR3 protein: CSAPPRGEGIEAFF. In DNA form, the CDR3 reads TGCAGTGCCCCACCCCGTGGGGAAGGGATTGAAGCTTTCTTT.

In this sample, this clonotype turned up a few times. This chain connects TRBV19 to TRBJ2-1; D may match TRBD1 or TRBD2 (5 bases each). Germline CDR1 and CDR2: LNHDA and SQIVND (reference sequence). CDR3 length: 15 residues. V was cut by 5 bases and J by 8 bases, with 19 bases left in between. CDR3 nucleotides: TGTGCCAGTAGTGATGAGGGACGGCGAGCGGATGAGCAGTTCTTC. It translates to CASSDEGRRADEQFF.

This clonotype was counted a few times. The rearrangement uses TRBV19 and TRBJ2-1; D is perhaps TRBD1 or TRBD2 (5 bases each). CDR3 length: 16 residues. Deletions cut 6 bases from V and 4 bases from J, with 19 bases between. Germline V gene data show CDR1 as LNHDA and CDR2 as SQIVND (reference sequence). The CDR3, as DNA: TGTGCCAGTAGCCCGATTGGGGGAGCGGCTTACAATGAGCAGTTCTTC. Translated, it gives CASSPIGGAAYNEQFF.

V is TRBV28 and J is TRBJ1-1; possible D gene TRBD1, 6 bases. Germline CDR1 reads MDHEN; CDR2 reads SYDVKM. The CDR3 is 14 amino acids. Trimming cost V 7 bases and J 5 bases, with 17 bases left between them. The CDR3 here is CASNQVQGGTEAFF. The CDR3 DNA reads TGTGCCAGCAACCAAGTACAGGGAGGGACTGAAGCTTTCTTT.

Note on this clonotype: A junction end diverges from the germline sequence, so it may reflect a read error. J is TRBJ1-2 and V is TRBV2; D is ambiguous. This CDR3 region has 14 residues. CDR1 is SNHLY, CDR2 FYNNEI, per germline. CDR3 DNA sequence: TGTGCCAGCAGTGAAATGAGGAATAACTATGCCTACACCTTC. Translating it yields CASSEMRNNYAYTF.

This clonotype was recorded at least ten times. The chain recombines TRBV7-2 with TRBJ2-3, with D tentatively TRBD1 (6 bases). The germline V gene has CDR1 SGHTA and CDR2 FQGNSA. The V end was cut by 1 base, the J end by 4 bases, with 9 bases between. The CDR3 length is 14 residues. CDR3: CASSLGGPSDTQYF. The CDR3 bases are TGTGCCAGCAGCTTAGGGGGGCCGTCAGATACGCAGTATTTT.

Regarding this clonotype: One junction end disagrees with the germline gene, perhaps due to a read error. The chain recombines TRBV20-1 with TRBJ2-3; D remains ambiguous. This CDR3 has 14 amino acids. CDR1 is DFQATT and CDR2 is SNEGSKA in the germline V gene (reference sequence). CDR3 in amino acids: CSARAPTRTDTQYF. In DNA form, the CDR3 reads TGCAGTGCCAGAGCTCCTACTCGCACAGATACGCAGTATTTT.

The DNA of the CDR3 is TGTGCCAGCAGCCAAGCCCGAGGGATTCAGTACTTC. Amino acid sequence: CASSQARGIQYF. The gene calls are TRBV4-2 and TRBJ2-4, with D possibly TRBD2 on 5 matching bases. There are 12 residues in the CDR3. Germline CDR1 reads LGHNA; CDR2 reads YNFKEQ. The V and J ends lost 1 base and 10 bases respectively, with 8 bases between them.

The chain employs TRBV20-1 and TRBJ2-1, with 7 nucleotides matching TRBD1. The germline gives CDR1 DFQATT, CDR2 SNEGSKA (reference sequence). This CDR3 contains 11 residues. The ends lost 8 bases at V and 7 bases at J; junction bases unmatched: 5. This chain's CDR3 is CSPRGQNEQFF. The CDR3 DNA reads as TGCAGTCCGAGGGGGCAGAATGAGCAGTTCTTC.

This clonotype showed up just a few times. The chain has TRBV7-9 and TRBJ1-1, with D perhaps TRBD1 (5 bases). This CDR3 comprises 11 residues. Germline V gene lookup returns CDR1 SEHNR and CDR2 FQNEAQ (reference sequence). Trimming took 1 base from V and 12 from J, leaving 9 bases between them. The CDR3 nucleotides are TGTGCCAGCAGCTTAGGAGGGGCAACTTTCTTT. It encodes CASSLGGATFF.